This T cell receptor beta chain originates from a study of siplizumab effects on memory and regulatory T cells. As concerns this clone: The antigen remains unidentified.

Findings and limits, study-wide: Proliferating clones, CD4+ or CD8+, lacked an assignable naive or memory phenotype in roughly 80-97% of cases. Unstimulated subsets accounted for the mapping of only a minor share of the clones that were alloreactive. Whether proliferating Tregs in siplizumab cultures suppress was not functionally confirmed.

The assay was immunoSEQ multiplex PCR, and TCRdb's table has in-frame clones only and misses some. The sample consists of about 48,000 clones, approximately 84% of them appearing once. The sequenced sample was naive CD8+ T cells sorted from blood. This TCR came from a human donor in good health.

For the CDR3, the DNA is TGTGCCAGTAGTACTAGCGGGGGGTACAATGAGCAGTTCTTC. Translated: CASSTSGGYNEQFF. The J gene is TRBJ2-1, the V gene TRBV19; 11 bases map to TRBD2. Germline CDR1 LNHDA, CDR2 SQIVND (reference sequence). J was trimmed by 4 bases and V by 4 bases; bases with no gene match: 0. The length of the CDR3 is 14 residues.